The clone carrying this T cell receptor (beta chain) was seen a handful of times. Its antigen is currently unknown. Healthy bone marrow donors formed the donor group. The CDR3 loop spans 14 amino acids. This sample is part of a study of cytomegalovirus exposure and HLA in healthy donors. Whole-study results and caveats: Later on, an analysis showed TCR association rates differing by HLA locus, with DRB1 the most and HLA-C the fewest.

In the PCR, 60 Vbeta and 13 Jbeta primers were used. Sequencing was performed with immunoSEQ multiplex PCR; in TCRdb, only in-frame clones are kept and a portion is missing. This table holds some 170,000 clones, 77% found once. The receptor was derived from an older woman in good health and CMV-seropositive. The sample comprised PBMCs. The rearrangement joins TRBV21-1 to TRBJ1-6. TRBV21-1 is a pseudogene segment. CDR3 DNA sequence: TGTGCCAGCGCCGGGAGGAACTATAATTCACCCCTCCACTTT. This codes for CASAGRNYNSPLHF.